This TCR beta chain comes out of a study of blood T cell repertoires in COVID-19. Remarks on this clone: In the same sample, other DNA sequences code for this CDR3.

The repertoire was sequenced with immunoSEQ multiplex PCR; TCRdb's copy has only in-frame clones and lacks some. The sample consists of roughly 230,000 clones, 89% of them appearing once. What was sequenced was peripheral blood. The clonotype comes from a woman in her thirties or forties who had recovered from COVID-19.

Written as DNA, the CDR3 is TGTGCCAGCTCACCGGGGGAGGACACTGAAGCTTTCTTT. This sequence encodes CASSPGEDTEAFF. V usage is TRBV18 and J usage is TRBJ1-1; TRBD1 is a possible D gene (5 bases). Trimming removed 3 bases from V and 3 bases from J, with 8 bases in between. The CDR3 runs 13 residues. Germline lookup yields CDR1 KGHSH and CDR2 LQKENI.